Given below is one T cell receptor beta chain in context. No antigen is known for it. The sample belongs to a study of T cell responses to AZD1222 COVID-19 vaccine. About the research overall: Second doses were pooled across both intervals (about 4 or about 12 weeks). Findings and caveats of the study: Donors were largely white British and mainly female; clonal diversity was possibly underestimated.

Between the trimmed V and J ends, which lost 5 bases and 5 bases, there was a span of 9 bases. This CDR3 contains 13 residues. CDR1 and CDR2 from the germline V gene are WNHNN and SYGVQD (reference sequence). TCRdb's table, derived via immunoSEQ multiplex PCR, lists solely in-frame clones and lacks some. The profile shows 110,000 to 150,000 clones, about 94% of them singletons. This TCR derives from an adult in good health. The sequencing used peripheral blood, collected on day 0 of AZD1222 vaccination. This chain connects TRBV10-1 to TRBJ2-2; no firm D call. The CDR3 loop is CASSQALTGELFF. In DNA form, the CDR3 reads TGCGCCAGCAGTCAAGCGCTAACCGGGGAGCTGTTTTTT.